This TCR beta chain was obtained from a study of shared clonotypes between healthy human individuals. Study in general: Donors were a couple of women and a few men aged 18 to 49.

Germline CDR1 is SEHNR and CDR2 is FQNEAQ (reference sequence). Trimming cost V 1 base and J 0 bases, with 18 bases left between them. The CDR3 is 18 residues long. Study outcomes and limitations: Sequencing depth was a factor that was expected to affect clonotype sharing among donors. Rarefaction exposed incomplete sorted-subset sequencing despite large depth.

TCRdb's copy holds only in-frame clones and misses some; the assay was immunoSEQ multiplex PCR. The table includes under 2,500,000 clones, 90% to 97% detected once. Concerning this clone: The antigen is unknown.

Sequenced material: naive CD4+ T cells sorted from blood. As for subset: CD45RA+ positively selected. This TCR was recovered from a man aged 18 to 29 in good health. This chain joins TRBV7-9 and TRBJ2-5; either TRBD1 or TRBD2 may supply D (5 bases each). The CDR3 spells CASSLGATGGQYQETQYF. CDR3 coding DNA: TGTGCCAGCAGCTTAGGCGCTACAGGAGGCCAGTACCAAGAGACCCAGTACTTC.